Listed below are T cell receptor beta chains from one sample, sequenced in a study of human T cells and chemical hapten exposure. Each CDR3 protein gets one entry after TCRdb re-called the RACE reads with MiXCR. The table lists under 300,000 distinct CDR3 sequences, just under 8% of them singletons, with more than 0.95% in the top ten. The source was whole blood, collected in connection with sensitization to the hapten diphenylcyclopropenone (DPC). The receptors stem from a man aged 18 to 29 with alopecia areata. Some clones in this sample may be carry-over from other donors' samples. CDR3s include the opening cysteine and the closing phenylalanine or tryptophan. The order of the fields is V gene, D gene, J gene, clone size, CDR3 DNA, CDR3 protein. D genes are given only for firm matches. Size is stated for part of the rows, as once, few or many counts, or as a class when the clone is expanded.

V gene: TRBV7-9
D gene: TRBD1
J gene: TRBJ2-3
clone size: -
CDR3 DNA: TGTGCCAGCAGCGAACGCAGGGGGCGCACAGATACGCAGTATTTT
CDR3 protein: CASSERRGRTDTQYF

V gene: TRBV29-1
D gene: TRBD1
J gene: TRBJ2-2
clone size: few
CDR3 DNA: TGCAGCGTTGAAGGGCAGGGGGCCGGGGAGCTGTTTTTT
CDR3 protein: CSVEGQGAGELFF

V gene: TRBV20-1
D gene: -
J gene: TRBJ1-1
clone size: -
CDR3 DNA: TGCAGTGCTAGAGATCCCCAGGGGACGTTGAACACTGAAGCTTTCTTT
CDR3 protein: CSARDPQGTLNTEAFF

V gene: TRBV2
D gene: -
J gene: TRBJ1-1
clone size: -
CDR3 DNA: TGTGCCAGCAGTGAACAGGGACGTCTGAGGAACACTGAAGCTTTCTTT
CDR3 protein: CASSEQGRLRNTEAFF

V gene: TRBV29-1
D gene: TRBD2
J gene: TRBJ2-5
clone size: -
CDR3 DNA: TGCAGCGTTGAAGAATCTGGAGGACTAGCGGGGTGGGCGACCCAGTACTTC
CDR3 protein: CSVEESGGLAGWATQYF

V gene: TRBV7-3
D gene: TRBD1
J gene: TRBJ1-2
clone size: few
CDR3 DNA: TGTGCCAGCAGCCAAGGACAGGGCTATGGCTACACCTTC
CDR3 protein: CASSQGQGYGYTF

V gene: TRBV4-2
D gene: -
J gene: TRBJ1-5
clone size: -
CDR3 DNA: TGTGCCAGCAGCCAAGATTATCAGCCCCAGCATTTT
CDR3 protein: CASSQDYQPQHF

V gene: TRBV21-1
D gene: -
J gene: TRBJ2-1
clone size: -
CDR3 DNA: TGTGCCAGCAGCTGGACGGGACAGACCTACAATGAGCAGTTCTTC
CDR3 protein: CASSWTGQTYNEQFF

V gene: TRBV6-5
D gene: TRBD1
J gene: TRBJ1-2
clone size: many
CDR3 DNA: TGTGCCAGCAGGAGAGGGACAGGGGAGAGCTACGTCTATGGCTACACCTTC
CDR3 protein: CASRRGTGESYVYGYTF

V gene: TRBV4-1
D gene: TRBD1
J gene: TRBJ1-5
clone size: many
CDR3 DNA: TGCGCCAGCAGCCAAGAGGGGACAGGGGGATTGCAGCCCCAGCATTTT
CDR3 protein: CASSQEGTGGLQPQHF

V gene: TRBV13
D gene: TRBD1
J gene: TRBJ2-1
clone size: -
CDR3 DNA: TGTGCCAGCAGCTCCAGGGGGCATGAGCAGTTCTTC
CDR3 protein: CASSSRGHEQFF

V gene: TRBV5-1
D gene: -
J gene: TRBJ1-2
clone size: -
CDR3 DNA: TGCGCCAGCAGCTTGGACCCCTCTGGGGGTGGCTACACCTTC
CDR3 protein: CASSLDPSGGGYTF

V gene: TRBV25-1
D gene: TRBD1
J gene: TRBJ2-2
clone size: many
CDR3 DNA: TGTGCCAGCACCTTTAACAGGGGTACCGGGGAGCTGTTTTTT
CDR3 protein: CASTFNRGTGELFF

V gene: TRBV4-3
D gene: -
J gene: TRBJ1-3
clone size: many
CDR3 DNA: TGCGCCAGCAGCCAAGGAATCAGCTCTGGAAACACCATATATTTT
CDR3 protein: CASSQGISSGNTIYF

V gene: TRBV6-2/TRBV6-3
D gene: -
J gene: TRBJ1-6
clone size: many
CDR3 DNA: TGTGCCAGCAGTTACCCTCCGAGTCGAGGTAATTCACCCCTCCACTTT
CDR3 protein: CASSYPPSRGNSPLHF

V gene: TRBV4-1
D gene: -
J gene: TRBJ2-6
clone size: many
CDR3 DNA: TGCGCCAGCAGCCAAATTCCCCGGACTGCCTCTGGGGCCAACGTCCTGACTTTC
CDR3 protein: CASSQIPRTASGANVLTF

V gene: TRBV12-3/TRBV12-4
D gene: TRBD1
J gene: TRBJ1-1
clone size: few
CDR3 DNA: TGTGCCAGCAGCTATGGACAGGGTTACAACACTGAAGCTTTCTTT
CDR3 protein: CASSYGQGYNTEAFF

V gene: TRBV2
D gene: -
J gene: TRBJ1-2
clone size: many
CDR3 DNA: TGTGCCAGCAGTGAGGTCCACGGGGGGCAGAGAGGCTACACCTTC
CDR3 protein: CASSEVHGGQRGYTF

V gene: TRBV6-1
D gene: -
J gene: TRBJ1-3
clone size: -
CDR3 DNA: TGTGCCAGCAGTGAAGGACCGCGCTCTGGAAACACCATATATTTT
CDR3 protein: CASSEGPRSGNTIYF

V gene: TRBV6-2/TRBV6-3
D gene: -
J gene: TRBJ1-2
clone size: -
CDR3 DNA: TGTGCCAGCAGTTACCCGGCAAGTCCCGCCTATGGCTACACCTTC
CDR3 protein: CASSYPASPAYGYTF

V gene: TRBV7-9
D gene: -
J gene: TRBJ1-1
clone size: many
CDR3 DNA: TGTGCCAGCAGCTTCCCCCCGGGACATCTGAACACTGAAGCTTTCTTT
CDR3 protein: CASSFPPGHLNTEAFF

V gene: TRBV6-6
D gene: -
J gene: TRBJ2-3
clone size: few
CDR3 DNA: TGTGCCAGCAGTCCCGACGGGAGCACAGATACGCAGTATTTT
CDR3 protein: CASSPDGSTDTQYF

V gene: TRBV20-1
D gene: TRBD1
J gene: TRBJ2-1
clone size: -
CDR3 DNA: TGCAGCGAACAGGGGGCGGTATACAATGAGCAGTTCTTC
CDR3 protein: CSEQGAVYNEQFF

V gene: TRBV11-2
D gene: -
J gene: TRBJ2-5
clone size: many
CDR3 DNA: TGTGCCAGCAGCCAGCGACAGGCCCCCGAAGAGACCCAGTACTTC
CDR3 protein: CASSQRQAPEETQYF

V gene: TRBV9
D gene: -
J gene: TRBJ1-5
clone size: -
CDR3 DNA: TGTGCCAGCAGCCCCTCTAGGTTTAGCAATCAGCCCCAGCATTTT
CDR3 protein: CASSPSRFSNQPQHF

V gene: TRBV20-1
D gene: TRBD1
J gene: TRBJ1-6
clone size: few
CDR3 DNA: TGCAGTGCTGTCTATCCGGGACAGGATAATTCACCCCTCCACTTT
CDR3 protein: CSAVYPGQDNSPLHF

V gene: TRBV4-1
D gene: -
J gene: TRBJ1-3
clone size: -
CDR3 DNA: TGCGCCAGCAGCCAAGACCGTCTGGGACTCTCTGGAAACACCATATATTTT
CDR3 protein: CASSQDRLGLSGNTIYF

V gene: TRBV10-3
D gene: -
J gene: TRBJ1-1
clone size: many
CDR3 DNA: TGTGCCATCAGTGAGTCTTTAACGGGGAATAGGAACACTGAAGCTTTCTTT
CDR3 protein: CAISESLTGNRNTEAFF

V gene: TRBV20-1
D gene: -
J gene: TRBJ1-4
clone size: -
CDR3 DNA: TGCAGTGCTAGAGCTGGGGTACAGGAAAAACTGTTTTTT
CDR3 protein: CSARAGVQEKLFF

V gene: TRBV6-5
D gene: -
J gene: TRBJ1-1
clone size: many
CDR3 DNA: TGTGCCAGCAGTCCAGGGTTGCTCACTGAAGCTTTCTTT
CDR3 protein: CASSPGLLTEAFF

V gene: TRBV6-5
D gene: TRBD1
J gene: TRBJ1-6
clone size: -
CDR3 DNA: TGTGCCAGCAGGGAAACTCAGGGGGCGGCCTCACCCCTCCACTTT
CDR3 protein: CASRETQGAASPLHF

V gene: TRBV6-6
D gene: -
J gene: TRBJ1-3
clone size: -
CDR3 DNA: TGTGCCAGCAGCCGCGGAGGGCTCCTCTCTGGAAACACCATATATTTT
CDR3 protein: CASSRGGLLSGNTIYF

V gene: TRBV6-2/TRBV6-3
D gene: -
J gene: TRBJ1-2
clone size: -
CDR3 DNA: TGTGCCAGCAGTTATTCGGAACTCTATGGCTACACCTTC
CDR3 protein: CASSYSELYGYTF

V gene: TRBV2
D gene: TRBD2
J gene: TRBJ2-3
clone size: many
CDR3 DNA: TGTGCCAGCAGGGAGGGACTAGCCGTTGAAGATACGCAGTATTTT
CDR3 protein: CASREGLAVEDTQYF

V gene: TRBV4-2
D gene: -
J gene: TRBJ2-5
clone size: many
CDR3 DNA: TGTGCCAGCAGCCAAGATCGTCCCGGCCAAGAGACCCAGTACTTC
CDR3 protein: CASSQDRPGQETQYF

V gene: TRBV4-1
D gene: TRBD2
J gene: TRBJ2-1
clone size: few
CDR3 DNA: TGCGCCAGCAGCCCTACTAGCGGGGTTTCCTACAATGAGCAGTTCTTC
CDR3 protein: CASSPTSGVSYNEQFF

V gene: TRBV27
D gene: -
J gene: TRBJ1-1
clone size: -
CDR3 DNA: TGTGCCAGCAGTTCGTGGGGGCGGAGGACTGAAGCTTTCTTT
CDR3 protein: CASSSWGRRTEAFF

V gene: TRBV5-1
D gene: TRBD1
J gene: TRBJ1-1
clone size: -
CDR3 DNA: TGCGCCAGCAGCGCGGGACAGGGCTACACTGAAGCTTTCTTT
CDR3 protein: CASSAGQGYTEAFF

V gene: TRBV4-1
D gene: -
J gene: TRBJ1-5
clone size: many
CDR3 DNA: TGCGCCAGCAGCCAAGATCGGGCAGGTCATCAGCCCCAGCATTTT
CDR3 protein: CASSQDRAGHQPQHF

V gene: TRBV7-6
D gene: -
J gene: TRBJ1-2
clone size: few
CDR3 DNA: TGTGCCAGCAGCTTAGACCAGACGTACACCTTC
CDR3 protein: CASSLDQTYTF

V gene: TRBV7-9
D gene: -
J gene: TRBJ2-7
clone size: -
CDR3 DNA: TGTGCCAGCAGCTTAGCCACCGGCTACGAGCAGTACTTC
CDR3 protein: CASSLATGYEQYF

V gene: TRBV6-6
D gene: -
J gene: TRBJ2-6
clone size: many
CDR3 DNA: TGTGCCAGCAGTTACTCTGGGGCCAACGTCCTGACTTTC
CDR3 protein: CASSYSGANVLTF

V gene: TRBV5-6
D gene: TRBD1
J gene: TRBJ2-1
clone size: many
CDR3 DNA: TGTGCCAGCAGCTTGGATCCAGGGGGCTACAATGAGCAGTTCTTC
CDR3 protein: CASSLDPGGYNEQFF

V gene: TRBV28
D gene: -
J gene: TRBJ1-4
clone size: -
CDR3 DNA: TGTGCCAGCTGGGTGGGGTCTAATGAAAAACTGTTTTTT
CDR3 protein: CASWVGSNEKLFF

V gene: TRBV6-5
D gene: -
J gene: TRBJ1-1
clone size: -
CDR3 DNA: TGTGCCAGCACCACTCCCGGACGGGGCACTGAAGCTTTCTTT
CDR3 protein: CASTTPGRGTEAFF

V gene: TRBV7-2
D gene: TRBD1
J gene: TRBJ1-2
clone size: few
CDR3 DNA: TGTGCCAGCAGCTTAGCTCGAGACAGGGGGGACTATGGCTACACCTTC
CDR3 protein: CASSLARDRGDYGYTF

V gene: TRBV11-3
D gene: TRBD2
J gene: TRBJ2-5
clone size: many
CDR3 DNA: TGTGCCAGCAGCTTACCTCCTAGCGGGGTAGAGACCCAGTACTTC
CDR3 protein: CASSLPPSGVETQYF

V gene: TRBV20-1
D gene: -
J gene: TRBJ1-5
clone size: few
CDR3 DNA: TGCAGTGCTAGAGATCGGCGGATCAATCAGCCCCAGCATTTT
CDR3 protein: CSARDRRINQPQHF

V gene: TRBV6-5
D gene: -
J gene: TRBJ2-7
clone size: -
CDR3 DNA: TGTGCCAGCAGTTACTCGGGCAGGGGGGTCTACGAGCAGTACTTC
CDR3 protein: CASSYSGRGVYEQYF

V gene: TRBV4-2
D gene: TRBD1
J gene: TRBJ2-5
clone size: few
CDR3 DNA: TGTGCCAGCAGCCAAGGCACATCCGGGACAGGAGAAGAGACCCAGTACTTC
CDR3 protein: CASSQGTSGTGEETQYF